This TCR beta chain was sequenced for a study of T cell repertoires in cytomegalovirus infection. Turning to the study itself: Selected CMV epitopes included recently identified HLA-C-restricted ones as well as well-studied HLA-B-restricted ones. Public TCR beta signatures marked donors with CMV infection and the matching HLA. Regarding the study as a whole: Cumulated frequencies of public TCR beta families served to identify carriers of CMV plus the relevant HLA.

Remarks on this clonotype: As yet, its antigen is unknown.

Germline CDR1 and CDR2: LGHNA and YNFKEQ. This CDR3 has 13 residues. Trimming pared 0 bases from V and 5 bases from J, leaving 5 bases between. TCRdb re-called the reads with MiXCR, one entry per CDR3 protein. Here the sample spans some 220,000 distinct CDR3 sequences, roughly 34% being singletons. The rearrangement uses TRBV4-2 and TRBJ1-5, with D unresolved. The clonotype was recovered from a human donor in good health (CMV status not recorded). Some clones in this sample may be carry-over from other donors' samples. The sample consisted of CD8+ T cells from cultured PBMCs, taken from culture after CMV antigen stimulation. This CDR3 reads CASSQEVDQPQHF. In DNA form, the CDR3 reads TGTGCCAGCAGCCAAGAAGTGGATCAGCCCCAGCATTTT.